Presented here are 6 T cell receptor beta chains from one specimen sequenced in a study of T cell repertoires in cytomegalovirus infection. TCRdb reprocessed the reads via MiXCR and lists one record per CDR3 protein. Here the sample spans about 450,000 distinct CDR3 sequences, under 40% being singletons. Source material: PBMCs. The receptor source for this set is a human donor in good health (CMV status not recorded). Some clones in this sample may be carry-over from other donors' samples.

In this sample, this clonotype turned up a few times. The chain carries TRBV2 and TRBJ1-4; D not certain. Germline V lookup: CDR1 SNHLY, CDR2 FYNNEI. The ends were cut back, 8 bases at V and 5 bases at J, with 3 bases in the middle. The CDR3 extends over 10 amino acids. The CDR3 DNA sequence: TGTGCCAGCCAGAATGAAAAACTGTTTTTT. It yields the protein CASQNEKLFF.

A few counts support this clonotype. V usage is TRBV19 and J usage is TRBJ2-7; tentatively, D is TRBD1 (6 bases). This CDR3 has 14 amino acids. Germline assignment: CDR1 LNHDA and CDR2 SQIVND (reference sequence). V was trimmed by 3 bases and J by 2 bases, leaving 11 bases between them. CDR3 DNA sequence: TGTGCCAGTAGTATGAACGGACAGCCCTACGAGCAGTACTTC. Residues: CASSMNGQPYEQYF. The full variable domain, in which reference TRBV19 and TRBJ2-7 provide the parts outside the CDR3, is DGGITQSPKYLFRKEGQNVTLSCEQNLNHDAMYWYRQDPGQGLRLIYYSQIVNDFQKGDIAEGYSVSREKKESFPLTVTSAQKNPTAFYLCASSMNGQPYEQYFGPGTRLTVT.

The gene calls are TRBV6-2 or TRBV6-3 and TRBJ2-5; 14 bases match TRBD2. Germline assignment: CDR1 MNHEY and CDR2 SVGEGT. The J segment lost 3 bases and the V segment lost 7 bases, leaving 7 bases of the junction unmatched. CDR3 length: 16 amino acids. The CDR3 protein is CASKRTSGGLKETQYF. CDR3 coding DNA: TGTGCCAGCAAAAGGACTAGCGGGGGGCTTAAAGAGACCCAGTACTTC.

This clonotype came up a few times. The chain joins TRBV12-3 or TRBV12-4 to TRBJ1-5, with 7 bases lining up with TRBD1. The V gene end was trimmed by 5 bases and the J gene end by 2 bases; junction bases not matched to a gene: 6. This CDR3 region has 15 residues. The CDR3 sequence: CASSVRGYGNQPQHF. CDR3 DNA: TGTGCCAGCAGTGTCAGGGGGTACGGCAATCAGCCCCAGCATTTT.

This clonotype turned up a few times. V gene TRBV6-2 or TRBV6-3 combines with J gene TRBJ2-2; 12 positions agree with TRBD1. Losses at the gene ends were 6 bases for V and 7 bases for J; bases not matched to a gene: 6. The CDR3 is made up of 15 amino acids. In germline, CDR1 is MNHEY, CDR2 SVGEGT. CDR3 DNA: TGTGCCAGCAGATTGGGGACAGGGGGCTTCGGGGAGCTGTTTTTT. Its translation: CASRLGTGGFGELFF.

This clonotype was counted between two and nine times. The chain employs TRBV29-1 and TRBJ2-1; D possibly corresponds to TRBD1 (6 bases). The CDR3 has 11 residues. Between the trimmed V and J ends, which lost 7 bases and 10 bases, there was a span of 14 bases. Germline CDR1 reads SQVTM; CDR2 reads ANQGSEA. The CDR3 reads CSAGTRREQFF. The CDR3 DNA is TGCAGCGCCGGGACAAGACGAGAGCAGTTCTTC.